This TCR beta chain was documented in a study of long-term antiretroviral therapy in people with HIV. On the study more broadly: There is a gap of about a decade between the earliest samples and the later 2015 immediate-ART recommendation.

Germline CDR1 and CDR2: SNHLY and FYNNEI. The length of the CDR3 is 13 residues. V lost 7 bases, J lost 0 bases, and 7 bases lay in between. Researchers report immunoSEQ v3.0 was run at survey level. Data came from immunoSEQ multiplex PCR; TCRdb stores just in-frame clones and leaves some out. The sample carries about 12,000 clones, about 87% recorded once. The sample consisted of unsorted PBMCs, taken 2.1 years after starting antiretroviral therapy. The TCR originated in a woman aged 40 to 55 with HIV. This rearrangement joins TRBV2 to TRBJ1-3; D gene ambiguous. The CDR3 here is CASNPDSGNTIYF. The CDR3 DNA reads TGTGCCAGCAACCCTGACTCTGGAAACACCATATATTTT.